This TCR beta chain was identified in a study of blood T cell repertoires in COVID-19. Per the authors' pipeline: Reference gene primers were amplified, and this amplification served to estimate nucleated cell counts. The table came from immunoSEQ multiplex PCR; TCRdb's copy has only in-frame clones and leaves some out. Clone size and the V and J calls come from that table; the DNA yielded D and trimming. The sample carries 63,000 or so clones, about 90% recorded once. The sample taken for sequencing was peripheral blood. The sequence was collected from a man in his 60s with acute or convalescent COVID-19.

The DNA for the CDR3 is TGTGCCAGCAGTAGAACAGGTGACTCACCCCTCCACTTT. It codes for CASSRTGDSPLHF. The chain has TRBV6-5 and TRBJ1-6, with D possibly TRBD1 on 5 matching bases. CDR3 length: 13 residues. The germline V gene encodes CDR1 MNHEY and CDR2 SVGAGI. Deletions cut 5 bases from V and 10 bases from J, with 12 bases between.